Sequencing of this TCR beta chain was carried out in a study of T cell clusters in autoimmune cytopenias. The germline V gene has CDR1 LNHDA and CDR2 SQIVND (reference sequence). The length of the CDR3 is 16 residues. TRB was amplified from approximately 230 ng of peripheral blood genomic DNA per sample. One tube held mixed TRB-A and TRB-B primer pools for touch-down PCR. TCRdb reanalyzed the multiplex PCR reads and collapses them to one entry per CDR3 protein, without DNA. This table lists approximately 13,000 distinct CDR3 sequences. This sample was shared with a second study, whose subject was T cell repertoires in aging, cancer and after chemotherapy. This second report adds: In healthy donors, age-related TCR diversity loss mainly reflected lost richness.

This rearrangement joins TRBV19 to TRBJ1-4. Specimen: peripheral blood. The sequence derives from a human donor in good health. CDR3 region: CASSPQGGTANEKLFF.